The clone carrying this T cell receptor (beta chain) was recorded a few times. Antigen unknown. The CDR3 contains 15 residues. With 4 bases removed from V and 4 bases from J, the gap between germline ends came to 14 bases. Germline V gene data show CDR1 as SGHVS and CDR2 as FNYEAQ. The sample is drawn from a study of early T cells in non-severe SARS-CoV-2 infection. Study-level background: Sequencing of unsorted whole blood was done on bulk RNA, leaving chains unpaired. General observations from the study: Private and CD4 specificities were missed by VDJdb matching, which favored anti-spike CD8 responses.

Unique molecular identifier tags were affixed to discrete cDNA molecules. Each CDR3 protein is one row after TCRdb ran MiXCR on the 5' RACE reads. The sample records around 57,000 distinct CDR3 sequences, 4.5% to 7.5% being singletons. This TCR was recovered from an adult who was a healthcare worker with PCR-confirmed SARS-CoV-2 infection or an uninfected control (not recorded which). Sequenced here: whole blood, sampled at baseline. The chain recombines TRBV7-6 with TRBJ2-1, with D maybe TRBD1 (6 bases). The CDR3 DNA reads as TGTGCCAGCAGCTCCACAGGACAGTCTTACAATGAGCAGTTCTTC. Amino acids: CASSSTGQSYNEQFF.